Listed below are T cell receptor beta chains from one sample, sequenced in a study of T-cell memory formation after mild COVID-19. From the 5' RACE reads, TCRdb called clonotypes with MiXCR, one entry per CDR3 protein. The sample has roughly 150,000 distinct CDR3 sequences, 10% to 15% seen once. Sequenced material: PBMCs or a T cell subset sorted from them (not recorded which). Source of these receptors: a man in his late teens or twenties who had mild COVID-19 (a few samples of this study predate the infection). Cell type and time point are not known. CDR3s include the opening cysteine and the closing phenylalanine or tryptophan. Each record gives: J gene, V gene, CDR3 protein.

TRBJ2-3 | TRBV7-3 | CASSLYSPGTDTQYF
TRBJ2-3 | TRBV5-1 | CASSLRVGGPTDTQYF
TRBJ2-5 | TRBV11-2 | CASSLFSWLDGATETQYF
TRBJ2-5 | TRBV5-1 | CASSFVAGYGGTQYF
TRBJ2-5 | TRBV24-1 | CATSDPPVSGLIAQYF
TRBJ1-4 | TRBV9 | CASSVGVTTNEKLFF
TRBJ2-2 | TRBV9 | CASSSWTGETGELFF
TRBJ1-1 | TRBV5-1 | CAPPPGGEQGAFF
TRBJ2-5 | TRBV5-1 | CASSPREGLMETQYF
TRBJ2-5 | TRBV3-1 | CASSQGRTSGGKETQYF
TRBJ2-3 | TRBV30 | CAWSVHQTGTDTQYF
TRBJ2-2 | TRBV4-3 | CASSQLTGNTGELFF
TRBJ2-5 | TRBV20-1 | CSAAGQRGSKETQYF
TRBJ2-3 | TRBV15 | CATSRALGEGADTQYF
TRBJ1-1 | TRBV7-9 | CASSWGSLNTEAFF
TRBJ2-5 | TRBV5-6 | CASSLRETQYF
TRBJ2-1 | TRBV7-3 | CASSSQNRAVDNEQFF
TRBJ2-7 | TRBV7-8 | CASSSRPGQGGYEQYF
TRBJ2-5 | TRBV12-3/TRBV12-4 | CASLFGGSGETQYF
TRBJ1-5 | TRBV2 | CASSDGPHLLHF
TRBJ1-5 | TRBV6-2/TRBV6-3 | CASRRLYQPQHF
TRBJ1-1 | TRBV5-1 | CASSLYSGTGSTEAFF
TRBJ2-5 | TRBV7-9 | CASSNGETQYF
TRBJ1-5 | TRBV18 | CASSPLAGGVNQPQHF
TRBJ1-6 | TRBV3-1 | CASSPTNQSPLHF
TRBJ1-5 | TRBV5-6 | CASSLGGYNSNQPQHF
TRBJ1-1 | TRBV5-4 | CASSGRDTNTEAFF
TRBJ2-5 | TRBV12-3/TRBV12-4 | CASSFLGGTQYF
TRBJ2-4 | TRBV28 | CASSLPTGTSGNIQYF
TRBJ1-1 | TRBV6-5 | CASSYVRGNTEAFF
TRBJ2-5 | TRBV3-1 | CASSQEEGGAKTQYF
TRBJ1-1 | TRBV4-2 | CASSLLQTGNTEAFF
TRBJ1-5 | TRBV12-3/TRBV12-4 | CASSLSRDPLLAQHF
TRBJ1-2 | TRBV12-3/TRBV12-4 | CASRTGHWDGYTF
TRBJ1-6 | TRBV27 | CASSLGRINSPLHF
TRBJ2-1 | TRBV5-1 | CASSSDYNERFF
TRBJ2-1 | TRBV11-2 | CASGLAGRISNNEQFF
TRBJ2-1 | TRBV6-2/TRBV6-3 | CASSTSGDEQFF